These 22 T cell receptor beta chains originate from one sample sequenced in a study of OX40 agonist ivuxolimab in advanced cancers. Libraries were prepared by immunoSEQ multiplex PCR; TCRdb keeps only in-frame clonotypes and omits some of them. The sample records around 73,000 clones, just under 90% being singletons. This specimen was CD4+ or CD8+ T cells sorted from blood, taken in a trial of the OX40 agonist ivuxolimab. Every receptor here comes from an adult with an advanced solid tumor such as melanoma, head and neck, liver or kidney cancer.

The chain recombines TRBV10-3 with TRBJ2-3, with D unresolved. Per germline, CDR1 ENHRY and CDR2 SYGVKD. V was trimmed by 3 bases and J by 4 bases, leaving 8 bases between them. This CDR3 is built from 13 residues. CDR3 amino acids: CAISEMASDTQYF. The DNA of the CDR3 is TGTGCCATCAGTGAAATGGCTTCAGATACGCAGTATTTT.

This rearrangement joins TRBV29-1 to TRBJ2-7, with D perhaps being TRBD1 or TRBD2 (6 bases each). This CDR3 contains 17 residues. Trimming removed 5 bases from V and 2 bases from J, with 25 bases in between. CDR1 is SQVTM and CDR2 is ANQGSEA in the germline V gene. In nucleotides, the CDR3 is TGCAGCGTTCTGAACCGACCTGCGGGACACCTGACCTACGAGCAGTACTTC. It specifies CSVLNRPAGHLTYEQYF.

This rearrangement joins TRBV28 to TRBJ2-1; 8 nucleotides align to TRBD2. CDR3 length equals 14 residues. The trim removed 8 bases at V and 10 bases at J, leaving 13 bases unmatched. The germline V gene encodes CDR1 MDHEN and CDR2 SYDVKM. CDR3 residues: CASGLGLALGEQFF. CDR3 bases: TGTGCCAGCGGACTAGGACTAGCTCTCGGGGAGCAGTTCTTC.

The table lists this clone with a few counts. The chain joins TRBV19 to TRBJ1-5; D may be TRBD1 (5 bases). Per the germline V gene, CDR1 is LNHDA and CDR2 is SQIVND (reference sequence). The CDR3 covers 14 residues. V shed 5 bases and J shed 1 base, with 9 bases lying between them. The CDR3 loop is CASSGAESNQPQHF. The CDR3 DNA reads TGTGCCAGTAGTGGGGCAGAGAGCAATCAGCCCCAGCATTTT. The entire variable domain, with the rest obtained from reference TRBV19 and TRBJ1-5, is as follows: DGGITQSPKYLFRKEGQNVTLSCEQNLNHDAMYWYRQDPGQGLRLIYYSQIVNDFQKGDIAEGYSVSREKKESFPLTVTSAQKNPTAFYLCASSGAESNQPQHFGDGTRLSIL.

In its sample, this clone was seen a few times. The chain links TRBV20-1 to TRBJ1-2, with a weak D call TRBD1 (6 bases). Germline assignment: CDR1 DFQATT and CDR2 SNEGSKA (reference sequence). The CDR3 runs 10 residues. The CDR3 region has the DNA TGCACCGGACAGCCCTATGGCTACACCTTC. Protein: CTGQPYGYTF.

The chain has TRBV6-4 and TRBJ2-1; D gene uncertain. CDR3 length: 12 residues. The germline gives CDR1 MRHNA, CDR2 SNTAGT. V was shortened by 10 bases and J by 4 bases, with 11 bases between the two germline ends. The CDR3 protein is CATSDAYNEQFF. CDR3 coding DNA: TGTGCCACCTCCGACGCATACAATGAGCAGTTCTTC.

This rearrangement joins TRBV6-6 to TRBJ2-5; D unclear. Trimming shortened V by 2 bases and J by 2 bases, and 0 bases separated the two germline ends. CDR3 size: 11 residues. Germline-derived CDR1 and CDR2 are MNHNY and SVGAGI (reference sequence). CDR3: CASSYQETQYF. In nucleotides, the CDR3 is TGTGCCAGCAGTTACCAAGAGACCCAGTACTTC.

This chain connects TRBV7-9 to TRBJ2-3, with D possibly called TRBD1 or TRBD2 (5 bases each). The V gene's germline CDR1 is SEHNR and CDR2 FQNEAQ (reference sequence). V gave up 6 bases and J gave up 5 bases, with 12 bases separating them. This CDR3 has 13 amino acids. CDR3 in DNA: TGTGCCAGCAGGGGACCCCTGCTAGATACGCAGTATTTT. Encoded protein: CASRGPLLDTQYF.

The rearrangement joins TRBV11-2 to TRBJ2-7, with TRBD2 matching 7 bases. Trimming cost V 0 bases and J 3 bases; bases outside gene matches: 8. This CDR3 contains 16 residues. Per germline, CDR1 SGHAT and CDR2 FQNNGV. The CDR3 DNA is TGTGCCAGCAGCTTAGATTGGGCGGGAGCTCACTACGAGCAGTACTTC. This gives the protein CASSLDWAGAHYEQYF.

V is TRBV7-9 and J is TRBJ2-5; a weak D match, TRBD1 (6 bases). Per the germline V gene, CDR1 is SEHNR and CDR2 is FQNEAQ (reference sequence). The CDR3 covers 14 residues. The ends were cut back, 5 bases at V and 5 bases at J, with 15 bases in the middle. The CDR3 loop reads CASSGPRGKETQYF. The CDR3 DNA reads TGTGCCAGCAGCGGGCCCAGGGGAAAGGAGACCCAGTACTTC.

This clone was detected only once. The V gene is TRBV19, the J gene TRBJ1-5; TRBD1 aligns across 9 bases. Germline V gene lookup returns CDR1 LNHDA and CDR2 SQIVND (reference sequence). The V segment lost 3 bases and the J segment 6 bases; nucleotides outside the gene matches: 3. The CDR3 contains 14 residues. CDR3 DNA sequence: TGTGCCAGTAGTATGACAGGGGGAGGTCAGCCCCAGCATTTT. Its protein is CASSMTGGGQPQHF.

For this clone: The identical CDR3 is also encoded by other nucleotide sequences in the sample. The genes are TRBV27 and TRBJ2-7; D gene uncertain. This CDR3 contains 11 residues. V was cut by 3 bases and J by 7 bases, with 7 bases left in between. Per germline, CDR1 MNHEY and CDR2 SMNVEV (reference sequence). The chain's CDR3 is CASSFLGEQYF. In DNA, the CDR3 is TGTGCCAGCAGTTTTTTGGGTGAGCAGTACTTC.

This chain uses TRBV19 with TRBJ1-6; possibly TRBD1 for D (5 bases). The germline CDR1 and CDR2 sequences are LNHDA and SQIVND (reference sequence). The CDR3 length is 14 residues. The V gene lost 8 bases and the J gene lost 8 bases, with 16 bases spanning the gap. Here the CDR3 reads CASSPPGADSPLHF. The CDR3 bases are TGTGCCAGTTCCCCTCCCGGGGCGGATTCACCCCTCCACTTT.

This sequence joins TRBV9 and TRBJ1-2, with TRBD1 matching 10 bases. With V trimmed by 0 bases and J by 5 bases, 4 bases remained unmatched. The CDR3 loop spans 15 amino acids. Germline V lookup: CDR1 SGDLS, CDR2 YYNGEE. CDR3 protein: CASSVADRGTYGYTF. CDR3 sequence (DNA): TGTGCCAGCAGCGTAGCGGACAGGGGGACATATGGCTACACCTTC.

CDR3 sequence reads: CASSLRFGDTEAFF. CDR3 nucleotides: TGTGCCAGCAGCCTAAGGTTTGGGGACACTGAAGCTTTCTTT. The genes are TRBV27 and TRBJ1-1, with D unclear. The CDR3 consists of 14 residues. V lost 6 bases to trimming and J lost 3 bases, with 14 bases between them. CDR1 and CDR2 (germline): MNHEY, SMNVEV (reference sequence).

The J gene is TRBJ2-7, the V gene TRBV15, with TRBD1 as a possible D gene (6 bases). Germline loops: CDR1 LNHNV, CDR2 YYDKDF (reference sequence). With 6 bases removed from V and 7 bases from J, the gap between germline ends came to 16 bases. The CDR3 loop spans 13 amino acids. CDR3 in amino acids: CATSRSGEWEQYF. CDR3 coding DNA: TGTGCCACCAGTCGCTCAGGGGAGTGGGAGCAGTACTTC.

This chain joins TRBV19 and TRBJ2-7; D possibly corresponds to TRBD2 (6 bases). Germline CDR1 and CDR2: LNHDA and SQIVND (reference sequence). V lost 5 bases and J lost 4, with 15 bases in between. CDR3 length: 14 residues. The CDR3: CASSVPGLRYEQYF. The CDR3 DNA follows: TGTGCCAGTAGTGTGCCGGGACTGCGATACGAGCAGTACTTC.

The chain combines TRBV10-3 with TRBJ1-1; 8 bases line up with TRBD1. CDR3 length equals 16 residues. The junction had 11 bases not matched to a gene; V was cut back by 1 base and J by 7 bases. Germline V gives CDR1 ENHRY, CDR2 SYGVKD. The CDR3: CAISELREDRVGEAFF. The CDR3 region has the DNA TGTGCCATCAGTGAGTTAAGGGAGGACAGGGTTGGTGAAGCTTTCTTT.

The V call is TRBV4-1, the J call TRBJ1-2, with D uncertain. V lost 10 bases and J lost 2, with 11 bases in between. Germline CDR1 and CDR2: MGHRA and YSYEKL. The CDR3 has 12 amino acids. The CDR3 sequence is CATKDQNYGYTF. In DNA form, the CDR3 reads TGCGCCACTAAGGACCAAAACTATGGCTACACCTTC.

The chain has TRBV7-2 and TRBJ1-1; no clear D gene. Germline V gene lookup returns CDR1 SGHTA and CDR2 FQGNSA. There are 15 residues in the CDR3. Trimming removed 7 bases at V and 0 bases at J, with 15 bases between. The CDR3 loop reads CASIPPRGMNTEAFF. The CDR3 coding sequence is TGTGCCAGCATCCCGCCGAGAGGAATGAACACTGAAGCTTTCTTT.

The gene calls are TRBV9 and TRBJ1-3; D is unclear. Trimming took off 0 bases at V and 1 base at J, with 8 bases between the two ends. The germline gives CDR1 SGDLS, CDR2 YYNGEE. The CDR3 is 15 residues long. The CDR3 here is CASSVDGFSGNTIYF. In DNA form, the CDR3 reads TGTGCCAGCAGCGTAGATGGCTTTTCTGGAAACACCATATATTTT.

The chain couples TRBV14 to TRBJ2-7; 7 nucleotides match TRBD1. The V gene end was trimmed by 4 bases and the J gene end by 3 bases; junction bases not matched to a gene: 3. This CDR3 has 13 residues. CDR1 and CDR2 from the germline V gene are SGHDN and FVKESK. CDR3 nucleotides: TGTGCCAGCAGCCCGACAGGGAACTACGAGCAGTACTTC. It encodes CASSPTGNYEQYF.